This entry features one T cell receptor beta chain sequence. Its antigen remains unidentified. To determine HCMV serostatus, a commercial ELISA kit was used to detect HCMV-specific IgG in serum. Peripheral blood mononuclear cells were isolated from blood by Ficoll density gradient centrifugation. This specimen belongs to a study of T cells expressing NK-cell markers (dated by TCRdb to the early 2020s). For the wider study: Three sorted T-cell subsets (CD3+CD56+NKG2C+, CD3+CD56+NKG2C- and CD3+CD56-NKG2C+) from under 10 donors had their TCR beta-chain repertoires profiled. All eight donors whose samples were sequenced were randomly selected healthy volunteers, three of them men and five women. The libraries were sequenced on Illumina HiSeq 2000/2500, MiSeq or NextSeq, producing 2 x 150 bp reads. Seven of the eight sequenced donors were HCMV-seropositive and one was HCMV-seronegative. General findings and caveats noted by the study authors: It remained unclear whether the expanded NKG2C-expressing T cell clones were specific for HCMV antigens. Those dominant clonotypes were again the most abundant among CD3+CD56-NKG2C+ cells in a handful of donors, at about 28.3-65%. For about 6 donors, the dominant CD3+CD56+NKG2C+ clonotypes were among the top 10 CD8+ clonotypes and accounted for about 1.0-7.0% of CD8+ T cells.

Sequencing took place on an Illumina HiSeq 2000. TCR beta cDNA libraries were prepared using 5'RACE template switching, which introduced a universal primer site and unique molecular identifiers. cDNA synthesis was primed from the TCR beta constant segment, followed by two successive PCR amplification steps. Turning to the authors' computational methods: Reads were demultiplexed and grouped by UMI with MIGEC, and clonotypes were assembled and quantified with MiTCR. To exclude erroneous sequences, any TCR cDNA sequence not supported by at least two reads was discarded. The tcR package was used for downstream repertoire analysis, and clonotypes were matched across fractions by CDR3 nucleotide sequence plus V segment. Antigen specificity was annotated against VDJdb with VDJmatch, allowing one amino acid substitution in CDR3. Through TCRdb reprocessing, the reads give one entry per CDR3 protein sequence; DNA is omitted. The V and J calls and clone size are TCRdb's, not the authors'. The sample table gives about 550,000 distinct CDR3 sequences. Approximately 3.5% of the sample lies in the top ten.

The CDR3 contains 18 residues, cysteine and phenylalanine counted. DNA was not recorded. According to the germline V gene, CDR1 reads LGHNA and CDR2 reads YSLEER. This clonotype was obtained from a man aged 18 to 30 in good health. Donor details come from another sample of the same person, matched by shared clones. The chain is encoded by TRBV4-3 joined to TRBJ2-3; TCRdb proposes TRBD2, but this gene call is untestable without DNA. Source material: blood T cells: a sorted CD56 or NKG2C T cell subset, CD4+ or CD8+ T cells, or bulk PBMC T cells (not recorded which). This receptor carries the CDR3 CASSQSPGLAGGLDTQYF.